The clone carrying this T cell receptor (beta chain) has a handful of counts. What it recognizes is unknown. The V end was cut by 0 bases, the J end by 1 base, with 8 bases between. CDR1 and CDR2 (germline): GTSNPN, SVGIG (reference sequence). The length of the CDR3 is 14 residues. The data are from a study of TIL therapy for anti-PD-1-resistant metastatic lung cancer. Whole-study context: Median tumor PD-L1 proportion score was approximately 5.7%. Several tumors were EGFR-mutant and two were ALK-rearranged. General study results and limits: The cohort had more treatment-naive, never-smoker and oncogene-addicted patients than typical. The baseline peripheral repertoire was partially replaced by infused TIL clonotypes that later decayed.

Sequencing used immunoSEQ v3. This table comes from immunoSEQ multiplex PCR, and its TCRdb copy is limited to in-frame clones, with some not included. The sample consists of about 15,000 clones, more than 75% of them appearing once. Documented time point: pre-treatment sample, taken before nivolumab and TIL therapy. This clonotype was sampled from a person aged 25-85 years with non-small cell lung cancer. This chain connects TRBV30 to TRBJ2-3, with D unclear. The material was blood, obtained at baseline. CDR3 region: CAWSVNGGTDTQYF. DNA for the CDR3: TGTGCCTGGAGTGTAAATGGGGGCACAGATACGCAGTATTTT.